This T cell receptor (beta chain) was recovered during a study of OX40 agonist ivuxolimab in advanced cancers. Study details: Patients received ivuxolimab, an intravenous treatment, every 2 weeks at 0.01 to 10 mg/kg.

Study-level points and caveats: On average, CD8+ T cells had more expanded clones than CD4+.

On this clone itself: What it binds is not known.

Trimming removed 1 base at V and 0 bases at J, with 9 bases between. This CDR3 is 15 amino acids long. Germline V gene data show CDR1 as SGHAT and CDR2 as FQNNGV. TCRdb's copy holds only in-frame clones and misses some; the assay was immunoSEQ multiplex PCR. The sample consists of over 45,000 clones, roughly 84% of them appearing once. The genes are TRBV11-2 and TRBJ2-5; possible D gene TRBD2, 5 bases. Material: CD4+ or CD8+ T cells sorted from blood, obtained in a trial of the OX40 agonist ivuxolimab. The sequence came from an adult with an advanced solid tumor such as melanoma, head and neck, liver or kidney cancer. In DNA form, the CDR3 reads TGTGCCAGCAGCTTAGTGTGGCGGGACCAAGAGACCCAGTACTTC. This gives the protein CASSLVWRDQETQYF. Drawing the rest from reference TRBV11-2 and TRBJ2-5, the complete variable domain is EAGVAQSPRYKIIEKRQSVAFWCNPISGHATLYWYQQILGQGPKLLIQFQNNGVVDDSQLPKDRFSAERLKGVDSTLKIQPAKLEDSAVYLCASSLVWRDQETQYFGPGTRLLVL.